The subject of this entry is one T cell receptor (beta chain). This specimen comes from a study of blood T cell repertoires in COVID-19. In the study overall: From T cells, B-cell-depleted T cells, or PBMCs came the material, which was cDNA or gDNA.

The V end was cut by 3 bases, the J end by 1 base, with 9 bases between. The CDR3 is 13 residues long. In germline, CDR1 is GTSNPN, CDR2 SVGIG (reference sequence). Methods used by the authors: For nucleated cells, counts were estimated from reference gene primer amplification. Profiling relied on immunoSEQ multiplex PCR, and the TCRdb table lists in-frame clones only, not all of them. The DNA gave D and trimming, while V, J and clone size come from that table. The sample yields 45,000 or so clones, roughly 87% seen once. The receptor was isolated from a woman of 80 years or more with active COVID-19. The chain uses TRBV30 and TRBJ1-1; D uncertain. The specimen was peripheral blood. The CDR3 loop reads CAWSSNGNTEAFF. In DNA, the CDR3 is TGTGCCTGGAGCTCCAACGGGAACACTGAAGCTTTCTTT.